This T cell receptor (beta chain) was sequenced for a study of vaccination and CD4 T cells after COVID-19. On the study more broadly: There were two doses of either BNT162b2 or mRNA-1273 vaccine given to participants. In culture, cells were exposed to overlapping spike peptides from SARS-CoV-2, HCoV-NL63, HCoV-OC43 and HCoV-229E.

Points on this clonotype: What it recognizes is unknown.

Scientists ran DNA taken from cultured CD4+ T cells through the Oncomine TCR Beta short-read assay for sequencing. Each CDR3 protein gets one entry after TCRdb re-called the PCR reads with MiXCR. The table lists some 12,000 distinct CDR3 sequences, about 19% of them singletons, with 13% in the top ten. The ends lost 5 bases at V and 3 bases at J; junction bases unmatched: 6. The CDR3 is 15 residues long. Germline CDR1 is SGHTA and CDR2 is FQGNSA. As to treatment: roughly 11-day PBMC culture with coronavirus spike peptide pools or control peptides (ViraFEST assay). First, ViraFEST expanded antigen-specific T cells with peptide pools, and next it sequenced the TCRs.

The sample in question was CD4+ T cells from blood, cultured in vitro, obtained before SARS-CoV-2 vaccination. The chain has TRBV7-2 and TRBJ2-3; TRBD2 matches at 9 bases. The receptor was isolated from a human donor who received a COVID-19 vaccine. The CDR3 bases are TGTGCCAGCAGCCCGACTAGCGGATTTACAGATACGCAGTATTTT. Amino acids: CASSPTSGFTDTQYF.